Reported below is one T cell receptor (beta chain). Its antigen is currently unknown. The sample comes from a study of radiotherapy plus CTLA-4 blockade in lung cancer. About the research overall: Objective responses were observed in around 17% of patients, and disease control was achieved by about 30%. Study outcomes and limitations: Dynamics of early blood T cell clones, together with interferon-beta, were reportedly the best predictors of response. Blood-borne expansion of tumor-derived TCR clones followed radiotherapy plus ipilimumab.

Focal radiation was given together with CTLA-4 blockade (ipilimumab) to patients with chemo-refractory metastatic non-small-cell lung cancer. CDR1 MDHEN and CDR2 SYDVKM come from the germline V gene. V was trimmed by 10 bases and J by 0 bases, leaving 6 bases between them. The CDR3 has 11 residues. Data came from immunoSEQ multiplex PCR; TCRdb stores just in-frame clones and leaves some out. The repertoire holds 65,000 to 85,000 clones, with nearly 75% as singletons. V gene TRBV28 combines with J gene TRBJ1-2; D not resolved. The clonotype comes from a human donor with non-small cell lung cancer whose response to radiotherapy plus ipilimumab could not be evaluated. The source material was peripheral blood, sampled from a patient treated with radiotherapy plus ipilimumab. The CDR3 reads CATQSNYGYTF. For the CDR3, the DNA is TGTGCCACCCAGTCTAACTATGGCTACACCTTC.